This T cell receptor beta chain derives from a study of T cell changes during pregnancy in multiple sclerosis. Per germline, CDR1 MNHNS and CDR2 SASEGT. The CDR3 loop spans 15 amino acids. Trimming removed 2 bases from V and 2 bases from J, with 10 bases in between. This clone came up once. The method was immunoSEQ multiplex PCR; TCRdb's version includes in-frame clones alone and lacks a portion of them. The sample has 20,000 to 25,000 clones; over 80% are singletons. The input for sequencing was CD8+ T cells from peripheral blood mononuclear cells, taken in the first trimester of pregnancy. V gene TRBV6-1 combines with J gene TRBJ2-4; D uncertain. The origin of this receptor is a female donor in good health, enrolled as a control in a pregnancy study. CDR3 DNA: TGTGCCAGCAGTGAAAGTTGGCATACCAAAAACATTCAGTACTTC. This codes for CASSESWHTKNIQYF.